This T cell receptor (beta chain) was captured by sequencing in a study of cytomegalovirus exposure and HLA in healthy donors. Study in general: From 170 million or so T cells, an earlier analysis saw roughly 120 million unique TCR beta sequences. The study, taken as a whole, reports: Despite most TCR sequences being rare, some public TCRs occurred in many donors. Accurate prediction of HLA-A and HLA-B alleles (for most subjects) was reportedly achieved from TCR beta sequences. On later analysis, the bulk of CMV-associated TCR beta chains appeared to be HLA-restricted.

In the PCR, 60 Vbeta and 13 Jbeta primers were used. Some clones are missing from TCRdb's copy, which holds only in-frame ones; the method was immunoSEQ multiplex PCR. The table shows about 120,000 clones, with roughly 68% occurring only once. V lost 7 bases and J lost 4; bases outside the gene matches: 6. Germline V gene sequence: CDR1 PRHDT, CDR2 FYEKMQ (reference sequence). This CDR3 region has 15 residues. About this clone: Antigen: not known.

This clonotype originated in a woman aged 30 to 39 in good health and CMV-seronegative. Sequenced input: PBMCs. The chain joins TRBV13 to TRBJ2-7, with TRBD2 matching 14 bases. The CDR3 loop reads CASILTSGGVYEQYF. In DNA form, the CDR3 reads TGTGCCAGCATCCTGACTAGCGGGGGGGTGTACGAGCAGTACTTC.